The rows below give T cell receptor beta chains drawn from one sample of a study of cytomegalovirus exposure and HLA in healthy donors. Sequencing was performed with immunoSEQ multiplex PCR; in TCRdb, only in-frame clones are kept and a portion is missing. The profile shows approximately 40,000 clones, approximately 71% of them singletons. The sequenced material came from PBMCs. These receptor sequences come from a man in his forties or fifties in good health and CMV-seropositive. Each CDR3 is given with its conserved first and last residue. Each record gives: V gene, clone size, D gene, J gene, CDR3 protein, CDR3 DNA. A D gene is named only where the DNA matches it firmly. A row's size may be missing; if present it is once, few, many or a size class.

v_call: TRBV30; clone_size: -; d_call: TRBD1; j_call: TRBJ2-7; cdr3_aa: CAWGDRIREQYF; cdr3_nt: TGTGCCTGGGGGGACAGAATTCGCGAGCAGTACTTC
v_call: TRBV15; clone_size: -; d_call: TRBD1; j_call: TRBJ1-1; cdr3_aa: CATSRVGGRNTEAFF; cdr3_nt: TGTGCCACCAGCAGAGTAGGGGGCAGGAACACTGAAGCTTTCTTT
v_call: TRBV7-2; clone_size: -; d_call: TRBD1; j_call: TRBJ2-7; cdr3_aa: CASSSQTGAAYEQYF; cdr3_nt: TGTGCCAGCAGCTCACAAACAGGGGCCGCCTACGAGCAGTACTTC
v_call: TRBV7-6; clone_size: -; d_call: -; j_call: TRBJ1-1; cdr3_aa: CASSQVEGEAFF; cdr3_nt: TGTGCCAGCAGCCAAGTGGAGGGTGAAGCTTTCTTT
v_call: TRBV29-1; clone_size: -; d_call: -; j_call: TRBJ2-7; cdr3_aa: CSVHRASVSGSYEQYF; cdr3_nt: TGCAGCGTTCATCGCGCGTCGGTATCAGGATCCTACGAGCAGTACTTC
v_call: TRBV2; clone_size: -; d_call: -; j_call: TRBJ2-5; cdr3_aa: CASSDGTAQVHF; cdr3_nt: TGTGCCAGCAGCGACGGGACTGCCCAAGTCCACTTC
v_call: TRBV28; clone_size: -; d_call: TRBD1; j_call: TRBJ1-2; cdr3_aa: CASGPGQRGYGYTF; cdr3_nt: TGTGCCAGCGGACCGGGACAGAGAGGCTATGGCTACACCTTC
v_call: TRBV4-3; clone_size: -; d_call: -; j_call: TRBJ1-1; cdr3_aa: CASSQGVMNTEAFF; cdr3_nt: TGCGCCAGCAGCCAAGGAGTTATGAACACTGAAGCTTTCTTT
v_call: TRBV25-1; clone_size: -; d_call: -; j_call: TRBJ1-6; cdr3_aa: CASSEVRDSPLHF; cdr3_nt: TGTGCCAGCAGTGAGGTACGGGATTCACCCCTCCACTTT
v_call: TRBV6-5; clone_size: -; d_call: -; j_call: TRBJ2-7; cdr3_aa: CASSYSRGQFYEQYF; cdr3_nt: TGTGCCAGCAGTTACTCTAGGGGACAATTCTACGAGCAGTACTTC
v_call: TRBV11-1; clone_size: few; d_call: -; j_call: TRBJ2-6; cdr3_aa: CASRGAGANVLTF; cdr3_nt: TGTGCCAGCAGAGGGGCTGGGGCCAACGTCCTGACTTTC
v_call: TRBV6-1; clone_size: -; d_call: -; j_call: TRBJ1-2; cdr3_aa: CASSEPPGNPYGYTF; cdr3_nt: TGTGCCAGCAGTGAACCTCCCGGGAACCCTTATGGCTACACCTTC
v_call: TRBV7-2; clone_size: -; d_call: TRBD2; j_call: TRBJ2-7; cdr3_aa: CASTLLAGAYEQYF; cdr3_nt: TGTGCCAGCACCCTACTAGCGGGGGCTTACGAGCAGTACTTC
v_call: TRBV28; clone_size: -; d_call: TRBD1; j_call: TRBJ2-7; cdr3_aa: CASSPYGGYWGTEGYEQYF; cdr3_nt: TGTGCCAGCAGTCCATATGGGGGCTACTGGGGGACAGAAGGCTACGAGCAGTACTTC
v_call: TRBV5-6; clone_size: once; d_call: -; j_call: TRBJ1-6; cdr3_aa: CASSLSAGLSPLHF; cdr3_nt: TGTGCCAGCAGCTTGTCCGCAGGGCTTTCACCCCTCCACTTT
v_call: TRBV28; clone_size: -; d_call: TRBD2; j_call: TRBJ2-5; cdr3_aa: CASNPPGLAKTQYF; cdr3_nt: TGTGCCAGCAATCCTCCGGGACTAGCAAAGACCCAGTACTTC
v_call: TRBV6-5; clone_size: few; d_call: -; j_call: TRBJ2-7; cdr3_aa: CASRNRERYEQYF; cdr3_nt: TGTGCCAGCAGAAACAGGGAAAGGTACGAGCAGTACTTC
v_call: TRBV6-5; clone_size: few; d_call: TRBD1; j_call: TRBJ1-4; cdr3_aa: CASSPGTGTRKLFF; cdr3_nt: TGTGCCAGCAGCCCCGGGACAGGGACTAGAAAACTGTTTTTT
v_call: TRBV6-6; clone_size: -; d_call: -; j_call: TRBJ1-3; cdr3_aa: CASSFYVGNTIYF; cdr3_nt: TGTGCCAGCAGTTTCTACGTTGGAAACACCATATATTTT
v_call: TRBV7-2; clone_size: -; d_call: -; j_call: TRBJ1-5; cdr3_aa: CASSFGGEPNQPQHF; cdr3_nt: TGTGCCAGCAGCTTTGGAGGGGAGCCCAATCAGCCCCAGCATTTT
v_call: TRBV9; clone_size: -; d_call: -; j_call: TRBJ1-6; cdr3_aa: CASSVGTSYSPLHF; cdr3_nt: TGTGCCAGCAGCGTCGGGACATCTTATTCACCCCTCCACTTT
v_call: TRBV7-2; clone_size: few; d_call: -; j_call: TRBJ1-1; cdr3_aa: CASGAGTEAFF; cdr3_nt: TGTGCCAGCGGCGCGGGGACTGAAGCTTTCTTT
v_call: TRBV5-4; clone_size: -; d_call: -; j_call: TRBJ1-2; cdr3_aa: CASSEQGRGYGYTF; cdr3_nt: TGTGCCAGCAGCGAGCAGGGGCGGGGGTATGGCTACACCTTC
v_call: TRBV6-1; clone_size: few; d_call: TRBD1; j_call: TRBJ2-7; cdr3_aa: CASSGGQSPSYEQYF; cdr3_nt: TGTGCCAGCAGTGGGGGACAGAGCCCCTCCTACGAGCAGTACTTC
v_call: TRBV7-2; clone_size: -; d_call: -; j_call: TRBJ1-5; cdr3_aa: CASSLGEHQPQHF; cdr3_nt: TGTGCCAGCAGCTTAGGGGAGCATCAGCCCCAGCATTTT
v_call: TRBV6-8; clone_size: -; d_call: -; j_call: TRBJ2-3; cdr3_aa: CASSLTGITDTQYF; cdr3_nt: TGTGCCAGCAGTTTAACAGGGATAACAGATACGCAGTATTTT
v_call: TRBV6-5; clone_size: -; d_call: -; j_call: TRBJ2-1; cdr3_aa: CASSYGRGRYNEQFF; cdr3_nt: TGTGCCAGCAGTTATGGGCGGGGGCGTTACAATGAGCAGTTCTTC
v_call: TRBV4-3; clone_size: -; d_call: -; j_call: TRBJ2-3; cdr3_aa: CASSQLAASSTDTQYF; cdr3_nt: TGCGCCAGCAGCCAGTTAGCGGCGTCTAGCACAGATACGCAGTATTTT
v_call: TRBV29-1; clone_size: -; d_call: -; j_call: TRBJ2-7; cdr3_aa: CSVNSGLPSYEQYF; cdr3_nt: TGCAGCGTTAATTCAGGACTTCCATCCTACGAGCAGTACTTC
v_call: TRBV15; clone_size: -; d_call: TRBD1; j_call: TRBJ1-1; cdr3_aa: CATSISGTANTEAFF; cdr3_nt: TGTGCCACCAGCATCTCCGGGACAGCGAACACTGAAGCTTTCTTT
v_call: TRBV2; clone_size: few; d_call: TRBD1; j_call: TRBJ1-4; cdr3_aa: CASSVTGGTNEKLFF; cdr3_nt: TGTGCCAGCAGTGTAACAGGGGGAACTAATGAAAAACTGTTTTTT
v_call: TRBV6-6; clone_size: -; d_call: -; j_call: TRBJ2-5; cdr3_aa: CASSYVEGPRETQYF; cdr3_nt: TGTGCCAGCAGTTACGTGGAGGGCCCCCGGGAGACCCAGTACTTC
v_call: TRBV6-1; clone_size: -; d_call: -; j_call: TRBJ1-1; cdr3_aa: CASIPPLRLNTEAFF; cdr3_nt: TGTGCCAGCATCCCCCCGTTGAGGCTTAACACTGAAGCTTTCTTT
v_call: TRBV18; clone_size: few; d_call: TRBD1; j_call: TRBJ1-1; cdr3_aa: CASSPGTGTWLAEAFF; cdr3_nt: TGTGCCAGCTCACCCGGGACAGGGACCTGGTTAGCTGAAGCTTTCTTT
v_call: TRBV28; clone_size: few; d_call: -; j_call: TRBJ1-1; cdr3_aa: CASVSRNTEAFF; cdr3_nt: TGTGCCAGTGTTAGCCGGAACACTGAAGCTTTCTTT
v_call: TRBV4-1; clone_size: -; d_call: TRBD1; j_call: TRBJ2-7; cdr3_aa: CASSQGRLGTGDYEQYF; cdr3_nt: TGCGCCAGCAGCCAAGGAAGGTTGGGGACAGGGGATTACGAGCAGTACTTC
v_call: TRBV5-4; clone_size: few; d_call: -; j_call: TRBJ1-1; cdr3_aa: CASSFPEDTEAFF; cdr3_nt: TGTGCCAGCAGCTTTCCCGAGGACACTGAAGCTTTCTTT
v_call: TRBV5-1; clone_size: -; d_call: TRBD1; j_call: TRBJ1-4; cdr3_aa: CASSSTGAANEKLFF; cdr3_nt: TGCGCCAGCAGCTCTACAGGGGCAGCTAATGAAAAACTGTTTTTT
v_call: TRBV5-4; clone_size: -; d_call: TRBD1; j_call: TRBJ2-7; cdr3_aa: CASSLPGTGVPYEQYF; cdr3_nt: TGTGCCAGCAGCTTACCCGGGACAGGCGTACCCTACGAGCAGTACTTC